This entry concerns a single T cell receptor beta chain. Method: immunoSEQ multiplex PCR; TCRdb's copy keeps in-frame clones and lacks some. The repertoire consists of under 200,000 clones, with roughly nine tenths occurring once and the leading ten covering around 2%. This sample stems from a study of T cell responses to AZD1222 COVID-19 vaccine. At the level of the study: Pooling covered second doses at about 4 or about 12 weeks.

CDR1 is WNHNN and CDR2 is SYGVQD in the germline V gene (reference sequence). V lost 6 bases and J lost 4; bases outside the gene matches: 8. The CDR3 is 15 residues long. The sequencing used peripheral blood, collected on day 0 of AZD1222 vaccination. The chain uses TRBV10-1 and TRBJ2-2, with 7 bases aligning to TRBD1. The TCR originated in an adult in good health. The CDR3 nucleotides read TGCGCCAGCAGCCCCCAGACAGGGCGCACCGGGGAGCTGTTTTTT. Translated: CASSPQTGRTGELFF.